The 4 T cell receptor beta chains below come from one sample, sequenced in a study of blood T cell repertoires in COVID-19. Assay used: immunoSEQ multiplex PCR; TCRdb lists only in-frame clones, some missing. The data hold fewer than 300,000 clones, with about 89% observed a single time. Source material: peripheral blood. The source is a woman between 50 and 59 years old with acute or convalescent COVID-19.

The rearrangement joins TRBV6-5 to TRBJ2-1; TRBD2 aligns across 11 bases. J lost 7 bases, V lost 6 bases, and 8 bases had no gene match. Germline V gene lookup returns CDR1 MNHEY and CDR2 SVGAGI. The CDR3 consists of 15 residues. The CDR3 is CASRLLAGGWNEQFF. DNA for the CDR3: TGTGCCAGCAGACTGCTAGCGGGAGGATGGAATGAGCAGTTCTTC.

This clone was detected only once. The chain is built from TRBV18 and TRBJ2-7; D unresolved. This CDR3 spans 14 amino acids. Germline V gives CDR1 KGHSH, CDR2 LQKENI. Trimming took 3 bases from V and 0 from J, leaving 9 bases between them. CDR3 nucleotide sequence: TGTGCCAGCTCACCGGAGAGGAGCTCCTACGAGCAGTACTTC. It translates to CASSPERSSYEQYF.

The chain combines TRBV18 with TRBJ2-7; perhaps TRBD1 as D (6 bases). Trimming cost V 3 bases and J 3 bases, with 15 bases left between them. The CDR3 spans 15 residues. Germline-derived CDR1 and CDR2 are KGHSH and LQKENI. DNA for the CDR3: TGTGCCAGCTCACCGCCGGGACATCGGGGCTACGAGCAGTACTTC. Translated: CASSPPGHRGYEQYF.

For the CDR3, the DNA is TGTGCCAGCAGTGATATGAAGCTTCAGCCCCAGCATTTT. It translates to CASSDMKLQPQHF. The rearrangement links TRBV2 to TRBJ1-5; D remains ambiguous. Germline CDR1 SNHLY, CDR2 FYNNEI. The CDR3 has 13 residues. V was trimmed by 3 bases and J by 6 bases, leaving 9 bases between them.